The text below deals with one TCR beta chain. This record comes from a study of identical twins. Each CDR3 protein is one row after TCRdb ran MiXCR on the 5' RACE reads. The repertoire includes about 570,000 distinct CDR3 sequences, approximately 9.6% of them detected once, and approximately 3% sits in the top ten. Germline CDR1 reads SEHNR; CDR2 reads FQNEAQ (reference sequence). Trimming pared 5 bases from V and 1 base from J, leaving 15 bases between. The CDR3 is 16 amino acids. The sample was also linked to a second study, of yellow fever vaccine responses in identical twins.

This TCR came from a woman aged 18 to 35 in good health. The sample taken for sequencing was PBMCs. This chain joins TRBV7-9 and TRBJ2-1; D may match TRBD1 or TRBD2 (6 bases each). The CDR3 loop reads CASSEDTGRSYNEQFF. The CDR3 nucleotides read TGTGCCAGCAGCGAAGACACAGGGAGGTCCTACAATGAGCAGTTCTTC.